The 14 T cell receptor beta chains reported below all come from one sample, sequenced in a study of memory CD4+ T cells and cytomegalovirus serostatus. The method was immunoSEQ multiplex PCR; TCRdb's version includes in-frame clones alone and lacks a portion of them. The sample lists 48,000 or so clones, roughly 78% occurring once. Single viable CD3+CD4+CD8-CD45RO+ cells were sorted as the memory CD4+ T cells. The sequenced material came from memory CD4+ T cells from blood. The receptors shown here come from an adult in good health and CMV-seronegative.

The V gene is TRBV19, the J gene TRBJ2-7, with 9 bases matching TRBD1. The CDR3 extends over 19 amino acids. V was pared by 3 bases and J by 1 base, with 16 bases of the junction left unmatched. Germline CDR1 LNHDA, CDR2 SQIVND (reference sequence). CDR3 DNA: TGTGCCAGTAGTATCCGGATGATCACCGGGACAGGGATTTCCTACGAGCAGTACTTC. Its translation is CASSIRMITGTGISYEQYF.

The rearrangement uses TRBV7-2 and TRBJ2-3, with TRBD1 identical over 9 bases. Trimming cost V 3 bases and J 1 base; bases outside gene matches: 2. CDR3 length: 15 amino acids. Germline V gene lookup returns CDR1 SGHTA and CDR2 FQGNSA. CDR3 amino acids: CASSFRDRGTDTQYF. CDR3 nucleotides: TGTGCCAGCAGCTTTAGGGACAGGGGCACAGATACGCAGTATTTT. The complete variable domain, with remaining parts taken from reference TRBV7-2 and TRBJ2-3, reads GAGVSQSPSNKVTEKGKDVELRCDPISGHTALYWYRQSLGQGLEFLIYFQGNSAPDKSGLPSDRFSAERTGGSVSTLTIQRTQQEDSAVYLCASSFRDRGTDTQYFGPGTRLTVL.

This clone has just one count. The chain is built from TRBV27 and TRBJ1-1; 8 bases match TRBD1. The CDR3 is 13 residues long. Trimming cost V 5 bases and J 6 bases; bases outside gene matches: 5. Germline values: CDR1 MNHEY, CDR2 SMNVEV (reference sequence). The CDR3 region is CASSVTGEAEAFF. CDR3 sequence (DNA): TGTGCCAGCAGTGTGACAGGGGAGGCTGAAGCTTTCTTT.

The rearrangement uses TRBV6-6 and TRBJ1-5; D is undetermined. Germline values: CDR1 MNHNY, CDR2 SVGAGI (reference sequence). V lost 4 bases and J 8 bases, leaving 9 bases between the germline ends. This CDR3 spans 12 amino acids. This CDR3 is CASSSKFEPQHF. CDR3 DNA: TGTGCCAGCAGTTCCAAGTTTGAGCCCCAGCATTTT.

V usage is TRBV30 and J usage is TRBJ2-1; 9 bases line up with TRBD2. The V gene's germline CDR1 is GTSNPN and CDR2 SVGIG (reference sequence). The V segment lost 3 bases and the J segment 9 bases; nucleotides outside the gene matches: 12. CDR3 size: 15 residues. As DNA, the CDR3 is TGTGCCTGGAGCGGTGGACTAGCGACCATGAGTGAGCAGTTCTTC. Its protein product is CAWSGGLATMSEQFF.

The chain couples TRBV2 to TRBJ2-5, with TRBD2 as a possible D gene (6 bases). The V gene lost 7 bases and the J gene lost 5 bases, with 11 bases spanning the gap. CDR1 SNHLY and CDR2 FYNNEI come from the germline V gene. This CDR3 spans 12 amino acids. In DNA form, the CDR3 reads TGTGCCAGCACCTGGGGGGAGGAGACCCAGTACTTC. This translates into CASTWGEETQYF.

The V gene is TRBV7-2, the J gene TRBJ2-7; D is uncertain. Germline lookup yields CDR1 SGHTA and CDR2 FQGNSA. There are 13 residues in the CDR3. V gave up 2 bases and J gave up 0 bases, with 5 bases separating them. The CDR3: CASSLPGSYEQYF. The CDR3 DNA reads TGTGCCAGCAGCTTACCGGGCTCCTACGAGCAGTACTTC.

This sequence joins TRBV28 and TRBJ1-5; D is uncertain. Looked up from germline, CDR1 is MDHEN and CDR2 is SYDVKM. The V and J ends lost 4 bases and 0 bases respectively, with 16 bases between them. CDR3 size: 17 residues. CDR3 sequence (DNA): TGTGCCAGCAGTTCCAGCCCCCGGCAGCATAGCAATCAGCCCCAGCATTTT. Encoded protein: CASSSSPRQHSNQPQHF. Using reference TRBV28 and TRBJ1-5 for the parts outside the CDR3, the full variable domain is DVKVTQSSRYLVKRTGEKVFLECVQDMDHENMFWYRQDPGLGLRLIYFSYDVKMKEKGDIPEGYSVSREKKERFSLILESASTNQTSMYLCASSSSPRQHSNQPQHFGDGTRLSIL.

The chain combines TRBV9 with TRBJ2-5; 11 positions match TRBD2. The CDR3 spans 15 residues. Germline V gene lookup returns CDR1 SGDLS and CDR2 YYNGEE. V dropped 2 bases and J dropped 3; count of bases not matched to a gene: 3. CDR3 nucleotide sequence: TGTGCCAGCAGCGTGACGACTAGCGGGAAAGAGACCCAGTACTTC. Translation gives CASSVTTSGKETQYF.

The V and J genes are TRBV5-8 and TRBJ1-5; D not resolved. The germline V gene has CDR1 SGHTS and CDR2 YDEGEE. The CDR3 extends over 14 amino acids. Trimming left V 1 base short and J 5 bases short, with 10 bases between. Here the CDR3 DNA reads TGTGCCAGCAGCTTGCCGGGAACCTATCAGCCCCAGCATTTT. Protein: CASSLPGTYQPQHF.

The V and J genes are TRBV5-1 and TRBJ2-7; the match to TRBD1 covers 7 bases. V gave up 4 bases and J gave up 4 bases; unmatched junction bases: 5. The CDR3 runs 13 residues. The germline V gene has CDR1 SGHRS and CDR2 YFSETQ. The CDR3 nucleotides are TGCGCCAGCAGCATGACAGGGCCTTACGAGCAGTACTTC. It is translated as CASSMTGPYEQYF.

Here the CDR3 DNA reads TGTGCCAGCAGCCCTAGACTAGCGGGAAATGAGAACATTCAGTACTTC. This codes for CASSPRLAGNENIQYF. The gene calls are TRBV7-2 and TRBJ2-4, with 11 positions matching TRBD2. Trimming cost V 5 bases and J 7 bases; bases outside gene matches: 10. The CDR3 is 16 amino acids. Germline CDR1 reads SGHTA; CDR2 reads FQGNSA.

V and J are TRBV19 and TRBJ2-7; D gene unclear. V lost 5 bases and J 3 bases, leaving 14 bases between the germline ends. From germline, CDR1 is LNHDA and CDR2 SQIVND (reference sequence). The CDR3 loop spans 14 amino acids. The CDR3 sequence: CASSQPNTVYEQYF. The CDR3, as DNA: TGTGCCAGTAGTCAACCGAACACCGTCTACGAGCAGTACTTC.

This clone turned up a few times. The rearrangement joins TRBV30 to TRBJ1-1; D not certain. Germline CDR1 GTSNPN, CDR2 SVGIG (reference sequence). Deletions cut 2 bases from V and 6 bases from J, with 7 bases between. The CDR3 has 11 residues. CDR3 DNA: TGTGCCTGGAGTACCCGGTCTGAAGCTTTCTTT. Translated: CAWSTRSEAFF. The full variable domain, with the rest looked up from reference TRBV30 and TRBJ1-1, is SQTIHQWPATLVQPVGSPLSLECTVEGTSNPNLYWYRQAAGRGLQLLFYSVGIGQISSEVPQNLSASRPQDRQFILSSKKLLLSDSGFYLCAWSTRSEAFFGQGTRLTVV.